This T cell receptor beta chain appears in the sequencing data of a study of blood T cell repertoires in COVID-19. Original processing notes: Estimates of nucleated cell counts were drawn from the amplification of reference gene primers. Produced via immunoSEQ multiplex PCR; TCRdb's table is partial and in-frame only. From that table come the V and J calls and clone size; the DNA was used to work out D and trimming. This repertoire shows over 95,000 clones, over 80% found once; its top ten account for roughly 4.4%. The CDR3 has 17 amino acids. The trim removed 0 bases at V and 5 bases at J, leaving 10 bases unmatched. Germline loops: CDR1 MGHRA, CDR2 YSYEKL.

This TCR derives from a woman in her forties or fifties with acute or convalescent COVID-19. V is TRBV4-1 and J is TRBJ1-1; 9 bases are shared with TRBD1. The sequenced sample consisted of peripheral blood. The CDR3 coding sequence is TGCGCCAGCAGCCAAGAAGGTTATGGACAGGGGCTAACTGAAGCTTTCTTT. It codes for CASSQEGYGQGLTEAFF.